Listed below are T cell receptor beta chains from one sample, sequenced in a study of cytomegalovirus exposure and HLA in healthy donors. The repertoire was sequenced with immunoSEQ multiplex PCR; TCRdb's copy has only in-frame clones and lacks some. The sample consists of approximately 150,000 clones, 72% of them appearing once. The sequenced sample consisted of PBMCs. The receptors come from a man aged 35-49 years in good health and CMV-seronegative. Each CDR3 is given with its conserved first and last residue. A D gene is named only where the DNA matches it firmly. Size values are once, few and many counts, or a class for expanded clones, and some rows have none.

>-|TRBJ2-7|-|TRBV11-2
CASSLVWDGSSYEQYF
TGTGCCAGCAGCTTAGTCTGGGACGGGAGCTCCTACGAGCAGTACTTC
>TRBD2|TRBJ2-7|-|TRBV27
CASSLSLAGPPYEQYF
TGTGCCAGCAGTTTGTCCCTAGCGGGGCCCCCCTACGAGCAGTACTTC
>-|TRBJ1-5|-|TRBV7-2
CASSFSGGGNQPQHF
TGTGCCAGCAGCTTCAGTGGGGGCGGCAATCAGCCCCAGCATTTT
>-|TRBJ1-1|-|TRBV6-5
CASSYSRGRAEAFF
TGTGCCAGCAGTTACTCCAGGGGACGGGCTGAAGCTTTCTTT
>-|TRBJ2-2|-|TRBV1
CTSSQVVASGLPNTGELFF
TGCACCAGCAGCCAAGTAGTGGCTAGCGGGCTCCCGAACACCGGGGAGCTGTTTTTT
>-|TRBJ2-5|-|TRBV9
CASSVGVGADIQETQYF
TGTGCCAGCAGCGTAGGTGTAGGGGCAGACATACAAGAGACCCAGTACTTC
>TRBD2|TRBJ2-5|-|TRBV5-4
CASSLSSGGETQYF
TGTGCCAGCAGCTTGTCTAGCGGGGGAGAGACCCAGTACTTC
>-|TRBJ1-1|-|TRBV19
CAARVQVGGTEAFF
TGTGCCGCCAGGGTGCAAGTGGGGGGCACTGAAGCTTTCTTT
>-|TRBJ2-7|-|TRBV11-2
CASSLVGASYEQYF
TGTGCCAGCAGCTTAGTGGGAGCGTCCTACGAGCAGTACTTC
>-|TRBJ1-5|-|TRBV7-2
CASSPAGPQPQHF
TGTGCCAGCAGCCCAGCGGGCCCTCAGCCCCAGCATTTT
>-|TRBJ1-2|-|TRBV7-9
CAISRRGGYGYTF
TGTGCCATCAGCCGGAGGGGAGGTTATGGCTACACCTTC
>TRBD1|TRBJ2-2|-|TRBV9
CASRPAGQGAAGELFF
TGTGCCAGCAGGCCAGCCGGACAGGGGGCTGCCGGGGAGCTGTTTTTT
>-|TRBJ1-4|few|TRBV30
CAWSPHRTEVEKLFF
TGTGCCTGGAGTCCCCACAGGACGGAAGTTGAAAAACTGTTTTTT
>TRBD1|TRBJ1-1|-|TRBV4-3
CASSQGGTGSAEAFF
TGCGCCAGCAGCCAGGGTGGGACAGGGTCGGCTGAAGCTTTCTTT
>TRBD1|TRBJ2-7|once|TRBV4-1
CASSHHSGGSAYEQYF
TGCGCCAGCAGCCATCATTCAGGGGGTTCTGCTTACGAGCAGTACTTC
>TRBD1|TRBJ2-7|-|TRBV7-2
CASSPDRDYEQYF
TGTGCCAGCAGCCCGGACAGGGACTACGAGCAGTACTTC
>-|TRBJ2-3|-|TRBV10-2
CASSESRGEGTQYF
TGCGCCAGCAGTGAGTCGAGGGGGGAGGGTACGCAGTATTTT